A single sample gave rise to the 16 T cell receptor beta chains below, sequenced in a study of early T cells in non-severe SARS-CoV-2 infection. One entry per CDR3 protein results from TCRdb running MiXCR on the 5' RACE reads. This sample has 30,000 to 40,000 distinct CDR3 sequences, with more than 4% found just once. The sample was whole blood. Receptors originate from an adult who was a healthcare worker with PCR-confirmed SARS-CoV-2 infection or an uninfected control (not recorded which).

There are many counts of this clonotype. This chain connects TRBV7-2 to TRBJ1-2; TRBD1 agrees at 8 bases. The CDR3 has 14 residues. After removal of 4 bases from V and 3 bases from J, the junction contained 4 bases not matched to a gene. Germline CDR1 is SGHTA and CDR2 is FQGNSA. Here the CDR3 DNA reads TGTGCCAGCAGCTCCGGACAGGGCCACTATGGCTACACCTTC. Residues: CASSSGQGHYGYTF.

This clonotype was detected many times. The V gene is TRBV11-2, the J gene TRBJ2-1, with 15 nucleotides matching TRBD2. The V segment lost 5 bases and the J segment 10 bases; nucleotides outside the gene matches: 12. This CDR3 has 17 residues. Germline CDR1 and CDR2: SGHAT and FQNNGV. CDR3 sequence reads: CASSLPSGLAGGGEQFF. As DNA, the CDR3 is TGTGCCAGCAGCCTACCCTCGGGACTAGCGGGAGGTGGAGAGCAGTTCTTC.

This clonotype was observed at least ten times. This chain links TRBV4-3 with TRBJ2-3, with D perhaps TRBD2 (5 bases). This CDR3 comprises 15 residues. CDR1 and CDR2 (germline): LGHNA, YSLEER. V was cut by 0 bases and J by 5 bases, with 12 bases left in between. The CDR3 DNA reads as TGCGCCAGCAGCCAAGATACCGGGGTCGGAGATACGCAGTATTTT. Amino acid sequence: CASSQDTGVGDTQYF.

This clonotype has ten or more counts. The chain uses TRBV2 and TRBJ2-5, with TRBD2 identical over 14 bases. This CDR3 is 17 amino acids long. The junction had 6 bases not matched to a gene; V was cut back by 4 bases and J by 2 bases. Germline loops: CDR1 SNHLY, CDR2 FYNNEI. The CDR3, as DNA: TGTGCCAGCAGTGTGACGGGGACTAGCGGGGGACAAGAGACCCAGTACTTC. It encodes CASSVTGTSGGQETQYF. The variable domain in full, with the rest retrieved from reference TRBV2 and TRBJ2-5, is EPEVTQTPSHQVTQMGQEVILRCVPISNHLYFYWYRQILGQKVEFLVSFYNNEISEKSEIFDDQFSVERPDGSNFTLKIRSTKLEDSAMYFCASSVTGTSGGQETQYFGPGTRLLVL.

By sample fraction, this clonotype is medium-sized. This rearrangement joins TRBV20-1 to TRBJ2-3; no firm D call. This CDR3 comprises 14 residues. Germline V gives CDR1 DFQATT, CDR2 SNEGSKA (reference sequence). Trimming took 3 bases from V and 2 from J, leaving 12 bases between them. The CDR3 bases are TGCAGTGCTAGCCCACCCCCCCTCACAGATACGCAGTATTTT. It is translated as CSASPPPLTDTQYF.

The chain employs TRBV5-1 and TRBJ1-1, with D possibly TRBD1 on 5 matching bases. The CDR3 totals 14 residues. The germline V gene encodes CDR1 SGHRS and CDR2 YFSETQ. The V and J ends lost 4 bases and 4 bases respectively, with 14 bases between them. The CDR3 DNA sequence: TGCGCCAGCAGCCGCTCGGAAGGGGCCACTGAAGCTTTCTTT. Translated: CASSRSEGATEAFF.

This clonotype was seen repeatedly, ten times or more. CDR3 nucleotide sequence: TGTGCCAGCAGTGCTAACCCCGCGACTATGAACATTCAGTACTTC. Residues: CASSANPATMNIQYF. The chain joins TRBV12-3 or TRBV12-4 to TRBJ2-4, with D perhaps matching TRBD2 (5 bases). Trimming left V 5 bases short and J 7 bases short, with 18 bases between. The CDR3 is 15 residues long.

This clonotype was observed many times. DNA of the CDR3: TGTGCCAGCAGCTTGGACAGCGGGGTGCGCACAGATACGCAGTATTTT. It is translated as CASSLDSGVRTDTQYF. The V call is TRBV7-3, the J call TRBJ2-3; weak D call: TRBD2 (7 bases). The CDR3 is made up of 16 amino acids. In germline, CDR1 is SGHTA, CDR2 FQGTGA. Trimming pared 3 bases from V and 1 base from J, leaving 14 bases between.

This clonotype was counted a few times. The J gene is TRBJ1-3, the V gene TRBV4-3; D not certain. This CDR3 is 12 amino acids long. Germline CDR1 is LGHNA and CDR2 is YSLEER. V was clipped by 0 bases and J by 6 bases, with 3 bases between them. As DNA, the CDR3 is TGCGCCAGCAGCCAAGAAGAAAACACCATATATTTT. Translated, it gives CASSQEENTIYF.

The chain joins TRBV20-1 to TRBJ1-2, with 7 nucleotides matching TRBD1. After removal of 4 bases from V and 7 bases from J, the junction contained 9 bases not matched to a gene. Germline V lookup: CDR1 DFQATT, CDR2 SNEGSKA (reference sequence). The CDR3 has 13 amino acids. The CDR3 DNA is TGCAGTGCTATGGACGGGACAGAAGTTGGCTACACCTTC. Translated, it gives CSAMDGTEVGYTF.

This clonotype was observed at least ten times. The rearrangement uses TRBV24-1 and TRBJ2-1; D might be TRBD2 (7 bases). The CDR3 runs to 17 residues. The germline CDR1 and CDR2 sequences are KGHDR and SFDVKD. The germline V and J ends were trimmed by 6 bases and 2 bases, with 19 bases remaining between them. CDR3 residues: CATSRGELSGTYNEQFF. As DNA, the CDR3 is TGTGCCACCAGTAGGGGGGAACTAAGCGGGACCTACAATGAGCAGTTCTTC.

This clonotype was seen repeatedly, ten times or more. The chain joins TRBV5-6 to TRBJ2-3, with 7 bases matching TRBD1. With 2 bases clipped from V and 4 bases from J, the junction kept 4 bases outside the gene matches. The CDR3 length is 14 residues. CDR1 and CDR2 from the germline V gene are SGHDT and YYEEEE. In DNA, the CDR3 is TGTGCCAGCAGCTTTACAGGGGCCGCAGATACGCAGTATTTT. Translation gives CASSFTGAADTQYF.

In this sample, this clonotype turned up many times. The V call is TRBV27, the J call TRBJ1-1; the D is unclear. Trimming cost V 4 bases and J 1 base, with 7 bases left between them. Germline CDR1 is MNHEY and CDR2 is SMNVEV (reference sequence). The CDR3 has 13 amino acids. CDR3 in amino acids: CASSSQRNTEAFF. The CDR3 coding sequence is TGTGCCAGCAGTTCCCAGAGGAACACTGAAGCTTTCTTT.

This clonotype was seen ten or more times. This sequence joins TRBV15 and TRBJ2-1; 8 nucleotides align to TRBD2. CDR1 and CDR2 from the germline V gene are LNHNV and YYDKDF (reference sequence). This CDR3 contains 17 residues. Trimming at V came to 3 bases and at J to 6 bases, leaving 13 bases not matched to a gene. DNA for the CDR3: TGTGCCACCAGCAGCCCGAACTTCGGGACTAGTATCAATGAGCAGTTCTTC. Translated, it gives CATSSPNFGTSINEQFF. Looking up the rest from reference TRBV15 and TRBJ2-1 gives the full variable domain: DAMVIQNPRYQVTQFGKPVTLSCSQTLNHNVMYWYQQKSSQAPKLLFHYYDKDFNNEADTPDNFQSRRPNTSFCFLDIRSPGLGDTAMYLCATSSPNFGTSINEQFFGPGTRLTVL.

The sample holds many counts of this clonotype. V usage is TRBV30 and J usage is TRBJ2-1, with D possibly TRBD1 on 5 matching bases. Germline assignment: CDR1 GTSNPN and CDR2 SVGIG (reference sequence). This CDR3 has 11 residues. Trimming removed 3 bases from V and 8 bases from J, with 8 bases in between. The CDR3 is CAWSRAYEQFF. DNA of the CDR3: TGTGCCTGGAGCAGGGCCTATGAGCAGTTCTTC.

This clonotype was recorded many times. The chain recombines TRBV19 with TRBJ2-1, with D possibly called TRBD1 or TRBD2 (5 bases each). The V gene lost 4 bases and the J gene lost 7 bases, with 14 bases spanning the gap. CDR3 length equals 14 residues. Germline loops: CDR1 LNHDA, CDR2 SQIVND (reference sequence). CDR3 region: CASSTGTRANEQFF. DNA for the CDR3: TGTGCCAGTAGTACCGGGACCAGGGCGAATGAGCAGTTCTTC.